This T cell receptor beta chain derives from a study of blood T cells in healthy people across ages. CDR3 length equals 14 residues. V was trimmed by 1 base and J by 4 bases, leaving 10 bases between them. Germline V gene lookup returns CDR1 SGHTA and CDR2 FQGNSA. Sample-barcoded 5' priming and a J-beta primer mix drove a second PCR of 7 to 11 cycles. Each CDR3 protein gets one entry after TCRdb re-called the 5' RACE reads with MiXCR. The sample has some 1 million distinct CDR3 sequences, 40% to 45% seen once. There were healthy Caucasian individuals from Russia, aged about 6 to 100, serving as donors.

The chain recombines TRBV7-2 with TRBJ1-2; tentative D call: TRBD1 (5 bases). This sequence originates from a woman in her sixties in good health. The sample was blood. The CDR3 protein is CASSLDGTSYGYTF. For the CDR3, the DNA is TGTGCCAGCAGCTTAGATGGGACGAGCTATGGCTACACCTTC.